The 10 T cell receptor beta chains reported below all come from one sample, sequenced in a study of regulatory T cells in long-lasting Graves disease (dated by TCRdb to the early 2020s). Receptor libraries were prepared by multiplex PCR. The sequencer was an Illumina HiSeq 4000. TCR beta libraries were built with iRepertoire HTBI primers and Arm-PCR amplification of CDR3 regions. TCRdb passed the public sequencing reads through fastp at Q25 and MiXCR, retaining productive beta sequences. Each record represents a unique CDR3 protein, reported with the most common genes and DNA among its rows. The sample records 450,000 to 500,000 distinct CDR3 sequences, about a sixth of which are singletons. The top ten clonotypes cover more than 10% of the sample. Read against the paper, the sample's time point label means: newly diagnosed GD, antithyroid drugs for less than 3 months. For both TCR sequencing and RNA sequencing, RNA was extracted from PBMCs in TRIzol.

This sample was shared with a second study, whose subject was T cells in Graves' hyperthyroidism and ophthalmopathy.

The starting material was peripheral blood mononuclear cells (PBMCs), obtained at new diagnosis, from a patient treated with antithyroid drugs. Source of these receptors: a middle-aged man with Graves disease. Donor details come from another sample of the same person, matched by shared clones.

This clonotype was counted between two and nine times. This chain connects TRBV28 to TRBJ2-5, with D uncertain. Germline CDR1 MDHEN, CDR2 SYDVKM. This CDR3 spans 13 amino acids. The germline V and J ends were trimmed by 2 bases and 5 bases, with 9 bases remaining between them. CDR3 sequence (DNA): TGTGCCAGCAGTTTAACGAGCGTGGAGACCCAGTACTTC. This codes for CASSLTSVETQYF.

This clonotype has a handful of counts. One junction end does not reproduce the germline sequence, and a read error may be involved. The genes are TRBV24-1 and TRBJ2-1; perhaps TRBD2 as D (5 bases). CDR3 length: 13 residues. Germline V lookup: CDR1 KGHDR, CDR2 SFDVKD. The CDR3 loop is CATSDPGESTTLF. DNA for the CDR3: TGTGCCACCAGTGATCCCGGGGAGAGCACCACGCTCTTC.

This CDR3 reads CASSSTSGISGANVLTF. CDR3 nucleotide sequence: TGTGCCAGCAGCTCGACTTCGGGAATTTCTGGGGCCAACGTCCTGACTTTC. The rearrangement joins TRBV7-9 to TRBJ2-6; D perhaps matches TRBD2 (5 bases). V was shortened by 4 bases and J by 1 base, with 14 bases between the two germline ends. The CDR3 sequence is 17 residues long. Looked up from germline, CDR1 is SEHNR and CDR2 is FQNEAQ (reference sequence).

This clonotype was seen only a few times. This chain connects TRBV5-1 to TRBJ2-3; TRBD1 might be the D (5 bases). The germline gives CDR1 SGHRS, CDR2 YFSETQ. This CDR3 has 14 amino acids. Between the trimmed V and J ends, which lost 2 bases and 6 bases, there was a span of 13 bases. CDR3 in DNA: TGCGCCAGCAGCTTAGGATCAGGGCCCGATACGCAGTATTTT. It specifies CASSLGSGPDTQYF.

This clonotype was detected ten times or more. The rearrangement uses TRBV2 and TRBJ2-3; no clear D gene. The CDR3 has 12 residues. Trimming removed 5 bases from V and 6 bases from J, with 9 bases in between. Per the germline V gene, CDR1 is SNHLY and CDR2 is FYNNEI. The CDR3 reads CASSIVQDTQYF. The CDR3 DNA reads as TGTGCCAGCAGTATCGTTCAGGATACGCAGTATTTT.

This clonotype was recorded many times. The CDR3 bases are TGTGCCAGCAGTTTACTAGGACAGGGGTACGAGCAGTACTTC. Translated, it gives CASSLLGQGYEQYF. The chain combines TRBV12-3 or TRBV12-4 with TRBJ2-7; 9 nucleotides align to TRBD1. The V gene end was trimmed by 2 bases and the J gene end by 4 bases; junction bases not matched to a gene: 3. This CDR3 is built from 14 residues.

This clonotype was seen at least ten times. The chain uses TRBV3-1 and TRBJ2-1, with TRBD1 as a possible D gene (6 bases). Trimming removed 4 bases from V and 9 bases from J, with 13 bases in between. The germline V gene encodes CDR1 LGHDT and CDR2 YNNKEL (reference sequence). CDR3 length: 13 amino acids. The CDR3 sequence: CASSPNRAGEQFF. The CDR3 nucleotides are TGTGCCAGCAGCCCAAACAGGGCGGGTGAGCAGTTCTTC.

This clonotype was picked up a small number of times. The V call is TRBV9, the J call TRBJ1-2, with D possibly matching TRBD1 (5 bases). Deletions cut 4 bases from V and 3 bases from J, with 16 bases between. CDR3 length: 15 amino acids. The germline CDR1 and CDR2 sequences are SGDLS and YYNGEE. The CDR3 protein is CASSPRWGNDYGYTF. CDR3 DNA sequence: TGTGCCAGCAGCCCACGGTGGGGGAACGACTATGGCTACACCTTC.

The rearrangement uses TRBV19 and TRBJ1-1; 7 bases map to TRBD1. Germline V gives CDR1 LNHDA, CDR2 SQIVND (reference sequence). V lost 0 bases, J lost 0 bases, and 7 bases stayed unmatched. The length of the CDR3 is 17 residues. This CDR3 reads CASSIDRTGPMNTEAFF. DNA of the CDR3: TGTGCCAGTAGTATAGATCGGACAGGCCCTATGAACACTGAAGCTTTCTTT.

This clonotype was found many times. The chain couples TRBV12-3 or TRBV12-4 to TRBJ1-1; D might be TRBD1 (5 bases). With 5 bases removed from V and 0 bases from J, the gap between germline ends came to 10 bases. CDR3 length: 14 residues. The CDR3 spells CASSPGGVNTEAFF. CDR3 nucleotide sequence: TGTGCCAGCAGTCCCGGGGGGGTGAACACTGAAGCTTTCTTT.